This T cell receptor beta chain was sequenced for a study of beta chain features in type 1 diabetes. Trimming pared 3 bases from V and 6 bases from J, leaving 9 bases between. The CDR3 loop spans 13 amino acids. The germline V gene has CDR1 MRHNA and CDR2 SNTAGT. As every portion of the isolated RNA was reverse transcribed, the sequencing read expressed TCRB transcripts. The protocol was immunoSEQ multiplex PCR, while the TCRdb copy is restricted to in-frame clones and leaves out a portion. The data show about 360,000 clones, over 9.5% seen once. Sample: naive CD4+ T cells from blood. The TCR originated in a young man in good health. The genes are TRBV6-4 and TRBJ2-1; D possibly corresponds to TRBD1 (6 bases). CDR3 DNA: TGTGCCAGCAGTGAGGCAGGGGTCAATGAGCAGTTCTTC. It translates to CASSEAGVNEQFF.